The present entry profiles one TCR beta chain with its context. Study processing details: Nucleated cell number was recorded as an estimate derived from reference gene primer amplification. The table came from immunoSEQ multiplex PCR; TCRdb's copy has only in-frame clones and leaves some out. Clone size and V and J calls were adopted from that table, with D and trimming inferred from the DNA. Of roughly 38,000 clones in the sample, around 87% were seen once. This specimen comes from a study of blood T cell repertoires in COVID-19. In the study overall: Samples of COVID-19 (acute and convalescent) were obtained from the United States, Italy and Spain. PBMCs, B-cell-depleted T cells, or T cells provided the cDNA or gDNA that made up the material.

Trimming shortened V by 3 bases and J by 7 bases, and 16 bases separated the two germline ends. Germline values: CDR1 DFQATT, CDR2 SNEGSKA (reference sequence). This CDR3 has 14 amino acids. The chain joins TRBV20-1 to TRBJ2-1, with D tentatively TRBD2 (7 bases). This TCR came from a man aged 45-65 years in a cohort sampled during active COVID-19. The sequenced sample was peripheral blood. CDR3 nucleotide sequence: TGCAGTGCTAGTAGTAACAGGGAGGGGAATGAGCAGTTCTTC. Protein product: CSASSNREGNEQFF.